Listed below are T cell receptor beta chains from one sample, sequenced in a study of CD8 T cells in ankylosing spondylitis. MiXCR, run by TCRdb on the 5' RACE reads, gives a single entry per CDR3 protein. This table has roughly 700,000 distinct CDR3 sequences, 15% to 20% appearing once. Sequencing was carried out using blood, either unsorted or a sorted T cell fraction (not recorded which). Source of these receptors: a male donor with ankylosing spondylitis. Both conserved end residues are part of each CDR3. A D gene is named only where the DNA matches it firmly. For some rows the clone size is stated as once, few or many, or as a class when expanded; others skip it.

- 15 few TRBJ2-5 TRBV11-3 TGTGCCAGCAGCCCCCACCTTCCGGATGAAGAGACCCAGTACTTC CASSPHLPDEETQYF
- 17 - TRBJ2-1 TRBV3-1 TGTGCCAGCAGCCAAGATCTAGCGCTAAGCTCCTACAATGAGCAGTTCTTC CASSQDLALSSYNEQFF
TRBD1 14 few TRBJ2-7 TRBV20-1 TGCAGTGCTAGAGGGGGGACAGGGGTTGGGGAGCAGTACTTC CSARGGTGVGEQYF
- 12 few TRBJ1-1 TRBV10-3 TGTGCCATCGGATACACGAACACTGAAGCTTTCTTT CAIGYTNTEAFF
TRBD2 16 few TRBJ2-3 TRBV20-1 TGCAGTGCCGGACTAGCGGGGGCCCCGGGCACAGATACGCAGTATTTT CSAGLAGAPGTDTQYF
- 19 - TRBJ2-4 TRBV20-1 TGCAGTGCTAGAGATCTATTTAAGCAGGGTACCTTAGCCAAAAACATTCAGTACTTC CSARDLFKQGTLAKNIQYF
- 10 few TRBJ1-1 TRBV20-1 TGCAGTGCTAGAATGACCGAAGCTTTCTTT CSARMTEAFF
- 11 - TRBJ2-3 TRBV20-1 TGCAGTGCTACCCTGGGGGATACGCAGTATTTT CSATLGDTQYF
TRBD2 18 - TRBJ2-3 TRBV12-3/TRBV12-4 TGTGCCAGCAGTTTACGACTAGCGGGAGGGCCGAGCACAGATACGCAGTATTTT CASSLRLAGGPSTDTQYF
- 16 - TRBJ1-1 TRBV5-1 TGCGCCAGCAGCTCGGGCGATGGCAGGGGGAACACTGAAGCTTTCTTT CASSSGDGRGNTEAFF
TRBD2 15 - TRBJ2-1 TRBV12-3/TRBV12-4 TGTGCCAGCAGTTTATTGACTAGCGTCAACAATGAGCAGTTCTTC CASSLLTSVNNEQFF
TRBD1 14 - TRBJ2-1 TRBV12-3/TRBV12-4 TGTGCCAGCAGTACCCAGACAGGGATGTCTACACAGTTCTTC CASSTQTGMSTQFF
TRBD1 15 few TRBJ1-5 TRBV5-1 TGCGCCAGCAGCTTGTCGGGGACAGGTAATCAGCCCCAGCATTTT CASSLSGTGNQPQHF
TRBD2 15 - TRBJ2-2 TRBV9 TGTGCCAGCACTGTTAGCGGGGGGAACACCGGGGAGCTGTTTTTT CASTVSGGNTGELFF
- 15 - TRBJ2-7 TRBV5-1 TGCGCCAGCAACCCGGGGCGGGCAGCCTCCTACGAGCAGTACTTC CASNPGRAASYEQYF
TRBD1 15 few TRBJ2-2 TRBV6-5 TGTGCCAGCAGTTATAAAGGGACAGGGCCCGGGGAGCTGTTTTTT CASSYKGTGPGELFF
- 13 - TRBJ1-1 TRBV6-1 TGTGCCAGCAGGATGACAAGGAACACTGAAGCTTTCTTT CASRMTRNTEAFF
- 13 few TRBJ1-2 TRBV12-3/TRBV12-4 TGTGCCAGCAGCCGCGATCTCGACTATGGCTACACCTTC CASSRDLDYGYTF
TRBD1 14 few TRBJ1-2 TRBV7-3 TGTGCCAGCAGCTTCGGGGACAGGGACTATGGCTACACCTTC CASSFGDRDYGYTF
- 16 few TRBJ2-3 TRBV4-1 TGCGCCAGCAGCCAACGGTCTAGCTTGGGCACAGATACGCAGTATTTT CASSQRSSLGTDTQYF
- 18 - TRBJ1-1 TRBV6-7 TGTGCCAGCAGTTACTCGAGGAGGGTTTTCCTGTCGTGGCCTGAAGCTTTCTTT CASSYSRRVFLSWPEAFF
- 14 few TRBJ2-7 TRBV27 TGTGCCAGCAACACCGACAGGGAGGGAAACGAGCAGTACTTC CASNTDREGNEQYF
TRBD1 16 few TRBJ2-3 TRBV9 TGTGCCAGCAGCGTAGGAGGGACAGGGGGAGCAGATACGCAGTATTTT CASSVGGTGGADTQYF
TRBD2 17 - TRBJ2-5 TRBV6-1 TGTGCCAGCAGTCCCGCCCCAGCGGGGTATCCTAAAGAGACCCAGTACTTC CASSPAPAGYPKETQYF
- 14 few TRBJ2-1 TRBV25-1 TGTGCCAGCAGCGACGCCCGCCCGGAGAATGAGCAGTTCTTC CASSDARPENEQFF
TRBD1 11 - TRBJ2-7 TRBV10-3 TGTGCCATCAGGGCAGGGGGCGAGCAGTACTTC CAIRAGGEQYF
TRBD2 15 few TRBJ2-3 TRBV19 TGTGCCAGTAGTATCGGGAGCGGGGACACAGATACGCAGTATTTT CASSIGSGDTDTQYF
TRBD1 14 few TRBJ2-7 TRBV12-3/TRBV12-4 TGTGCCAGCAGCTCCGGGACAGGGCGTAGCGAGCAGTACTTC CASSSGTGRSEQYF
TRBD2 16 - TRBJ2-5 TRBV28 TGTGCCAGCAGTCCCCTCCGGGGCGGGAGTAGGGAGACCCAGTACTTC CASSPLRGGSRETQYF
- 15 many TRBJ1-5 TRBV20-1 TGCAGTGCTATAGACAGCCACTATAGCAATCAGCCCCAGCATTTT CSAIDSHYSNQPQHF
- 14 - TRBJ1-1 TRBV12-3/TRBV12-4 TGTGCCAGCAGCTCAGGGTCTAGTCGGACTGGAGCTTTCTTT CASSSGSSRTGAFF
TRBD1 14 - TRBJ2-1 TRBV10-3 TGTGCCATCGGGACAGGGGGTTCCTACAATGAGCAGTTCTTC CAIGTGGSYNEQFF
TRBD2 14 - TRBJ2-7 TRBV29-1 TGCAGCGTTGAAGAGACTAGCGAGGGGTACGAGCAGTACTTC CSVEETSEGYEQYF
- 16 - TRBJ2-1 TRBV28 TGTGCCAGCAGTTCCCTCGGGGCCCGGAGGGGGAATGAGCAGTTCTTC CASSSLGARRGNEQFF
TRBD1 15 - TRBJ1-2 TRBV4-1 TGCGCCAGCAGCCAAGGTGGACAGGGATATGTGGGCTACACCTTC CASSQGGQGYVGYTF
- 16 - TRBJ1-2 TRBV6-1 TGTGCCAGCAGGGGAACACTGGACAGTTCTAACTATGGCTACACCTTC CASRGTLDSSNYGYTF
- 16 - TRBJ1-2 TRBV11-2 TGTGCCAGCAGCTTAGATGGGGGTGAGGCCCCGGGAGGCTACACCTTC CASSLDGGEAPGGYTF
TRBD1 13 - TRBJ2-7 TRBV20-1 TGCAGTGCCAGGGACGGACAGGGTCACAAGCAGTACTTC CSARDGQGHKQYF
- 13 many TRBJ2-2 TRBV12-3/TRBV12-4 TGTGCCAGCAGCCCTCATAACACCGGGGAGCTGTTTTTT CASSPHNTGELFF
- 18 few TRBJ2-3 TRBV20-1 TGCAGTGCCCGAATAAGGGGGGGGGTGCGGACCTTTGGGGATACGCAGTATTTT CSARIRGGVRTFGDTQYF
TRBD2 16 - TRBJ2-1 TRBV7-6 TGTGCCAGCAGCCCCCCTAGCGGGGGCTACTACAATGAGCAGTTCTTC CASSPPSGGYYNEQFF
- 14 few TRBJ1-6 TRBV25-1 TGTGCCAGCAGTGAAGGGGTCTCTACTTCACCCCTCCACTTT CASSEGVSTSPLHF
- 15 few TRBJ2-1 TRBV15 TGTGCCACCAGCAGTGCTAGCGTTTCTTACAATGAGCAGTTCTTC CATSSASVSYNEQFF
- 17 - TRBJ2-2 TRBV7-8 TGTGCCAGCAGCTCGCCACCAAGGGGGTCCCCCACCGGGGAGCTGTTTTTT CASSSPPRGSPTGELFF
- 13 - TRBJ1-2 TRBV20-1 TGCAGTGCTGGTCTAGCGGGGGCTTATGGCTACACCTTC CSAGLAGAYGYTF
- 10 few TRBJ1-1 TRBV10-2 TGCGCCAGCAGTGGAGCCGCGGTGAGATGG CASSGAAVRW
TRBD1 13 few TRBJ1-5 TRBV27 TGTGCCAGCAGTCGACAGGGGAGGCAGCCCCAGCATTTT CASSRQGRQPQHF
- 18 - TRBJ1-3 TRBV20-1 TGCAGTGCTAGAGGCATAGACAGGACGCCTAGCTCTGGAAACACCATATATTTT CSARGIDRTPSSGNTIYF
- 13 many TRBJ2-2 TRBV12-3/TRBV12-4 TGTGCCAGCAGTTTGGACCCCACCGGGGAGCTGTTTTTT CASSLDPTGELFF
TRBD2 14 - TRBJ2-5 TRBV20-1 TGCAGTGCAAATAGCGGGGGGGTCGGAGAGACCCAGTACTTC CSANSGGVGETQYF
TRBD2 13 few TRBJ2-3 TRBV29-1 TGCAGCGTGGGACTAGCGAGCACAGATACGCAGTATTTT CSVGLASTDTQYF
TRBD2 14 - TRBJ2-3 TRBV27 TGTGCCAGCCGCGGGCTAGCGGGAGGAGATACGCAGTATTTT CASRGLAGGDTQYF
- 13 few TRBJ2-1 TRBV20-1 TGCAGTGCTATCAGGGATCCGAACAATGAGCAGTTCTTC CSAIRDPNNEQFF
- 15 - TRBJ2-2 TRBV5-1 TGCGCCAGCTCCGAAGACAGGCGGAACACCGGGGAGCTGTTTTTT CASSEDRRNTGELFF
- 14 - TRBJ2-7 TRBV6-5 TGTGCCAGCAGTTACTCCCGGGACACTTACGAGCAGTACTTC CASSYSRDTYEQYF
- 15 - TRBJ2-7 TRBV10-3 TGTGCCATCAGTGAGTCAGGCACAGCGTCCTACGAGCAGTACTTC CAISESGTASYEQYF
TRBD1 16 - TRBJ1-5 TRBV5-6 TGTGCCAGCAGCTTGGGGACAGGGGGATTCAATCAGCCCCAGCATTTT CASSLGTGGFNQPQHF
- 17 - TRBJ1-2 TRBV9 TGTGCCAGCAGCGTAGACCCACGGGGCAGCGCTAACTATGGCTACACCTTC CASSVDPRGSANYGYTF
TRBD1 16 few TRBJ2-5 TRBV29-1 TGCAGCGTTGAAGACCCTAGGACAGGGGGACAAGAGACCCAGTACTTC CSVEDPRTGGQETQYF